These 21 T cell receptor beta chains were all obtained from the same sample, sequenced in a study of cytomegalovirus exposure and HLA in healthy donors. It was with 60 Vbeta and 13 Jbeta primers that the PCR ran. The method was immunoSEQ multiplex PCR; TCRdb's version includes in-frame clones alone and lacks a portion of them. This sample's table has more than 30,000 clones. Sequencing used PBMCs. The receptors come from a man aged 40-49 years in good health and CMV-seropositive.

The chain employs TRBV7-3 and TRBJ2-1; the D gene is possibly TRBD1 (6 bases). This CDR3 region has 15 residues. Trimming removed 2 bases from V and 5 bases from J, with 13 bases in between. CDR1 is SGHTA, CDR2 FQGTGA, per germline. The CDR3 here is CASSLQGRTDNEQFF. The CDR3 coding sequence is TGTGCCAGCAGCTTACAGGGTCGGACAGACAATGAGCAGTTCTTC.

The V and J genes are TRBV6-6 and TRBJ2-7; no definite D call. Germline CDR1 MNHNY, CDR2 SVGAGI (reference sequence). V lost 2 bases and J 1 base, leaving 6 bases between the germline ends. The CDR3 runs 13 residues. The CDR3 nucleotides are TGTGCCAGCAGTTACGGGCAATCCTACGAGCAGTACTTC. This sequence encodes CASSYGQSYEQYF.

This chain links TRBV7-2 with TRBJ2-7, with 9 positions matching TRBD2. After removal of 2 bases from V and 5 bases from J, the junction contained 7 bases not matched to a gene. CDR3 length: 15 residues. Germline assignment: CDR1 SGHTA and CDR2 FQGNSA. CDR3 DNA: TGTGCCAGCAGCTTATCGTGGACTAGCGCGGACGAGCAGTACTTC. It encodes CASSLSWTSADEQYF.

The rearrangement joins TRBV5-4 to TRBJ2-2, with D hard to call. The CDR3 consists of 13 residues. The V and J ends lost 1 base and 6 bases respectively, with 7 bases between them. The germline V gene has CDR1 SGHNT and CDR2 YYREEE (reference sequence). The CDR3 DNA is TGTGCCAGCAGCTTGACATCACCCGGGGAGCTGTTTTTT. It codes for CASSLTSPGELFF.

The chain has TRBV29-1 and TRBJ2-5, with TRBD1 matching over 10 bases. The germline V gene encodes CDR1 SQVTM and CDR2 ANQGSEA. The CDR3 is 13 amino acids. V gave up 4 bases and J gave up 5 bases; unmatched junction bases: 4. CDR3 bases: TGCAGCGTTGGGACAGGGGGTGAGGAGACCCAGTACTTC. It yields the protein CSVGTGGEETQYF.

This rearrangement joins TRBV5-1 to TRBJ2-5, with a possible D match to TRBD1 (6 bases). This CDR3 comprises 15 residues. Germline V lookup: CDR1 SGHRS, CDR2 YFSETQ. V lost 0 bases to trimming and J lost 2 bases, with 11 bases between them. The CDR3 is CASSLAGQLQETQYF. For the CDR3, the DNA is TGCGCCAGCAGCTTGGCCGGACAGCTACAAGAGACCCAGTACTTC.

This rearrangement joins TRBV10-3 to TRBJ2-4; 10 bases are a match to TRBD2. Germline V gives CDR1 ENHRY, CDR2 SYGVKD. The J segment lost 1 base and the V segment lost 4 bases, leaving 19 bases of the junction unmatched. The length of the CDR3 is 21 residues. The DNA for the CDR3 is TGTGCCATCAGTGGGCAGGGCGGCGTAGCGGGAGGAGGAGAGGCCAAAAACATTCAGTACTTC. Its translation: CAISGQGGVAGGGEAKNIQYF.

The CDR3 region is CASGQGNEQFF. The DNA for the CDR3 is TGTGCCAGCGGACAGGGCAATGAGCAGTTCTTC. The J gene is TRBJ2-1, the V gene TRBV21-1; TRBD1, the table's D call, was not compared with the DNA. TRBV21-1 is a pseudogene segment. The CDR3 runs to 11 residues.

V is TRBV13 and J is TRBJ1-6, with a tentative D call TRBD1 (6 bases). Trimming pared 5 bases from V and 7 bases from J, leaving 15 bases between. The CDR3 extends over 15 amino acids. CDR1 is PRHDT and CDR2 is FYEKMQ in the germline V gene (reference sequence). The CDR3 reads CASSRGGGDNSPLHF. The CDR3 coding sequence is TGTGCCAGCAGCCGAGGGGGGGGCGACAATTCACCCCTCCACTTT.

The CDR3 region has the DNA TGCAGCGTTGAAATGGGACTAGCCAAAAACATTCAGTACTTC. This gives the protein CSVEMGLAKNIQYF. The chain employs TRBV29-1 and TRBJ2-4, with D perhaps matching TRBD2 (6 bases). This CDR3 has 14 amino acids. Germline CDR1 and CDR2: SQVTM and ANQGSEA. Trimming took off 2 bases at V and 0 bases at J, with 8 bases between the two ends.

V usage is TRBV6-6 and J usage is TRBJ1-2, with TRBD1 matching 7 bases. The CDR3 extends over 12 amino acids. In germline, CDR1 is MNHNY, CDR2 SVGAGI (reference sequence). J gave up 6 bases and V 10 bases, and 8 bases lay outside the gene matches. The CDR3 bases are TGTGCCAACTACGGGACAGCGAATGGCTACACCTTC. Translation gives CANYGTANGYTF.

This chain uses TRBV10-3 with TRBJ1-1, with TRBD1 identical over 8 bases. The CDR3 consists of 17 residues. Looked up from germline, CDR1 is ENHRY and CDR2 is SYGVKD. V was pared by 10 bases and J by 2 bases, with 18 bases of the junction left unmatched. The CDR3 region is CATSQKSTGALNTEAFF. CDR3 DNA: TGTGCCACCTCCCAAAAGTCGACAGGGGCCCTAAACACTGAAGCTTTCTTT.

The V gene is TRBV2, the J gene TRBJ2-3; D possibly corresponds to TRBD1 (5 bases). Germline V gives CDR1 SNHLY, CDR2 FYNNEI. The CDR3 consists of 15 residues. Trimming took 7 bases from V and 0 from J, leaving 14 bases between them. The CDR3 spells CASTLDSTSTDTQYF. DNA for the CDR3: TGTGCCAGCACCCTAGACAGCACTAGCACAGATACGCAGTATTTT.

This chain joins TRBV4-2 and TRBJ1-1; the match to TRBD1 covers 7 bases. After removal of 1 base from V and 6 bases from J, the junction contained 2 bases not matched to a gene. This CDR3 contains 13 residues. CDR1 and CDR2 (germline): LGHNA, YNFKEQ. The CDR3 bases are TGTGCCAGCAGCCAAGGGGGACAGCCTGAAGCTTTCTTT. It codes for CASSQGGQPEAFF.

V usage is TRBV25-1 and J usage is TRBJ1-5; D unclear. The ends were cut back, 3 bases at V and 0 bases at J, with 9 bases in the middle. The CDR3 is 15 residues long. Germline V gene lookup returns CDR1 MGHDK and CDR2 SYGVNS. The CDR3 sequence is CASSDGGNSNQPQHF. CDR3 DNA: TGTGCCAGCAGTGACGGAGGGAATAGCAATCAGCCCCAGCATTTT.

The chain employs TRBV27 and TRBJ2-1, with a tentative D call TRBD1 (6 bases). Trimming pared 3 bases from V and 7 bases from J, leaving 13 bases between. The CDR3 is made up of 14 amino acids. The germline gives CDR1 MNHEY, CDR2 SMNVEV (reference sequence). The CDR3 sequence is CASSLKGDWNEQFF. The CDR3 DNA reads TGTGCCAGCAGTTTGAAGGGGGATTGGAATGAGCAGTTCTTC.

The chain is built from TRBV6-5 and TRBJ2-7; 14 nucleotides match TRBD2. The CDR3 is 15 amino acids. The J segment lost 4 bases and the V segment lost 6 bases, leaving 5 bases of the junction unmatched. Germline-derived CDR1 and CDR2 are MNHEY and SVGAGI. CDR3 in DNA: TGTGCCAGCAGAGGACTAGCGGGAGGAAATTACGAGCAGTACTTC. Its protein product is CASRGLAGGNYEQYF.

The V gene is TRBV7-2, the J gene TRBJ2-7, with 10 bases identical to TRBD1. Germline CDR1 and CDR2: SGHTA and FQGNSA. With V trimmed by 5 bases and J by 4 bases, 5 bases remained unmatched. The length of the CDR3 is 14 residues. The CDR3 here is CASSLMGQGYEQYF. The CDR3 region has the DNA TGTGCCAGCAGCCTGATGGGACAGGGGTACGAGCAGTACTTC.

CDR3 residues: CASSGRGGVPDTQYF. The DNA for the CDR3 is TGTGCCAGCAGCGGGAGGGGGGGGGTTCCAGATACGCAGTATTTT. The rearrangement joins TRBV2 to TRBJ2-3, with 8 bases fitting TRBD2. The CDR3 runs to 15 residues. The germline gives CDR1 SNHLY, CDR2 FYNNEI. Losses at the gene ends were 6 bases for V and 4 bases for J; bases not matched to a gene: 9.

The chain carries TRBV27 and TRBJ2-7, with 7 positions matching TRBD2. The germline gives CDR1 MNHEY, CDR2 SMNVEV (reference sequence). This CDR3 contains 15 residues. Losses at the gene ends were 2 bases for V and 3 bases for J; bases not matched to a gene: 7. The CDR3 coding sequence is TGTGCCAGCAGTTTACATGCGGGAGTCATCTACGAGCAGTACTTC. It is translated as CASSLHAGVIYEQYF.

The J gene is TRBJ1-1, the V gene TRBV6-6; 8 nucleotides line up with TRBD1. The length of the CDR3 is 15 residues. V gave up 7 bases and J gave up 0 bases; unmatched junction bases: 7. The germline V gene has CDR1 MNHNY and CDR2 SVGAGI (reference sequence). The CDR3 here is CASTQGARVNTEAFF. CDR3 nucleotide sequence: TGTGCCAGCACCCAGGGGGCGCGGGTGAACACTGAAGCTTTCTTT.